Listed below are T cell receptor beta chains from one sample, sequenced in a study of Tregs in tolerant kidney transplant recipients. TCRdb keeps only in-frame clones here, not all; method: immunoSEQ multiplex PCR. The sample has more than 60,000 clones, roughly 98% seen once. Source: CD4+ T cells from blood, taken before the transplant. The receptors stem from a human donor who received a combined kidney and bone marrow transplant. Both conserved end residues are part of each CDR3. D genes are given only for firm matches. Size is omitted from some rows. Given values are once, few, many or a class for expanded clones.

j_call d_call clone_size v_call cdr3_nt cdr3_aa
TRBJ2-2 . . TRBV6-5 TGTGCCAGCAGGACAGGAAACACCGGGGAGCTGTTTTTT CASRTGNTGELFF
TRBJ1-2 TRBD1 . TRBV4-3 TGCGCCAGCAGCCAAGGGTCACAGGGGATGGGAGGCTACACCTTC CASSQGSQGMGGYTF
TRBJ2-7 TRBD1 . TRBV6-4 TGTGCCAACACGGCAACAGGGGTCCCCGAGCAGTACTTC CANTATGVPEQYF
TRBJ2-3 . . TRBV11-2 TGTGCCAGCAGCTTAGATGGCAGGGGAACAGATACGCAGTATTTT CASSLDGRGTDTQYF
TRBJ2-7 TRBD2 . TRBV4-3 TGCGCCAGCAGCCAAACCCTAGCGGGAGCATTTTACGAGCAGTACTTC CASSQTLAGAFYEQYF
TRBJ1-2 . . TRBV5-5 TGTGCCAGCAGCCCGACAGCAACAATTAACTATGGCTACACCTTC CASSPTATINYGYTF
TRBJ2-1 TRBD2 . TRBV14 TGTGCCAGCAGCCAAGATTGGGGCGGGGGGGCTAGGAATGAGCAGTTCTTC CASSQDWGGGARNEQFF
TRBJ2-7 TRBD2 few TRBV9 TGTGCCAGCAGTCGACTAGCGGGGGGGTCCTGGGACGAGCAGTACTTC CASSRLAGGSWDEQYF
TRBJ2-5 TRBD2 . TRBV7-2 TGTGCCAGCAGCCCGGGACTAGCGGGGGAGACCCAGTACTTC CASSPGLAGETQYF
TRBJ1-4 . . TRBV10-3 TGTGCCATCAGTGAGGGTAGGGAGACTGAAAAACTGTTTTTT CAISEGRETEKLFF
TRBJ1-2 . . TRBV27 TGTGCCAGTGGAGGATCGTTCTATGGCTACACCTTC CASGGSFYGYTF
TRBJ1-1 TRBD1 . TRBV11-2 TGTGCCAGCAGCCCTCAGGGGGCGCAGACTGAAGCTTTCTTT CASSPQGAQTEAFF
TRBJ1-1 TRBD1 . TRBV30 TGTGCCTGTCAGGACAGGGATCTCACTGAAGCTTTCTTT CACQDRDLTEAFF
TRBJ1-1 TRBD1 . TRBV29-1 TGCAGCGTCAACAGGGGGAACACTGAAGCTTTCTTT CSVNRGNTEAFF
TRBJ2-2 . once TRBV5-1 TGCGCCAGCAGCTTGGGAGGCGGGGTCCCCGGGGAGCTGTTTTTT CASSLGGGVPGELFF
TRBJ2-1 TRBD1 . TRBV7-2 TGTGCCAGCAGCTTATTAGGCGGGACAGGGGGGTATGGTGAGCAGTTCTTC CASSLLGGTGGYGEQFF
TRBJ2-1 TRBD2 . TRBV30 TGTGCCTGGAGTGTGGGGACTAGCGGGTACAATGAGCAGTTCTTC CAWSVGTSGYNEQFF
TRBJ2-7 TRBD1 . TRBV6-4 TGTGCCAGCAGTGGGATACGACAGGGCTCCTACGAGCAGTACTTC CASSGIRQGSYEQYF
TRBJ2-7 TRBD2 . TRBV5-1 TGCGCCAGCAGCTCTAATGCCGGGACTAGCGGCTACGAGCAGTACTTC CASSSNAGTSGYEQYF
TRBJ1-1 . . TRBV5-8 TGTGCCAGCAGCTTAGGTAATAGGGGCCGGAACACTGAAGCTTTCTTT CASSLGNRGRNTEAFF
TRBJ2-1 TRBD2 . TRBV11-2 TGTGCCAGCAGCTTTGGGGGGGACCCCTACAATGAGCAGTTCTTC CASSFGGDPYNEQFF
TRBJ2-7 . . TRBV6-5 TGTGCCAGCAGTTACTTGAGGGGGATCCTTTACGAGCAGTACTTC CASSYLRGILYEQYF
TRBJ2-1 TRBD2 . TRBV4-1 TGCGCCAGCAGCCTTCAGGGACTAGTAAATGAGCAGTTCTTC CASSLQGLVNEQFF
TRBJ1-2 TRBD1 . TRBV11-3 TGTGCCAGCAGCTTAGGGGGACAGGGGGCCTATGGCTACACCTTC CASSLGGQGAYGYTF